The 24 T cell receptor beta chains reported below all come from one sample, sequenced in a study of T cells in tuberculosis. Specified time point: new active TB diagnosis, blood taken before or within 7 days of starting treatment. Generated by immunoSEQ multiplex PCR, the TCRdb table keeps only in-frame clones and is missing some. In the table there are about 49,000 clones, more than 90% of which are singletons. The starting material was PBMCs, obtained at tuberculosis diagnosis. The receptors were gathered from an adult with tuberculosis.

The chain uses TRBV7-3 and TRBJ1-2, with no clear D. Germline loops: CDR1 SGHTA, CDR2 FQGTGA. Trimming took off 7 bases at V and 10 bases at J, with 25 bases between the two ends. This CDR3 comprises 15 residues. In DNA, the CDR3 is TGTGCCAGCACCCACTTACTGGGCAGGATTCTTGTCTACACCTTC. This gives the protein CASTHLLGRILVYTF.

The chain joins TRBV6-5 to TRBJ1-3; TRBD1 is a possible D gene (5 bases). This CDR3 has 13 amino acids. Germline V gene data show CDR1 as MNHEY and CDR2 as SVGAGI. V lost 6 bases to trimming and J lost 4 bases, with 10 bases between them. The CDR3 sequence is CASRGAGGNTIYF. Here the CDR3 DNA reads TGTGCCAGCAGAGGGGCGGGGGGAAACACCATATATTTT.

J is TRBJ2-2 and V is TRBV10-3, with D possibly being TRBD2 (6 bases). Germline-derived CDR1 and CDR2 are ENHRY and SYGVKD. Trimming left V 6 bases short and J 0 bases short, with 23 bases between. The CDR3 extends over 19 amino acids. This chain's CDR3 is CAIRVENRDSITNTGELFF. The DNA of the CDR3 is TGTGCCATCAGGGTCGAAAACCGGGACTCCATCACGAACACCGGGGAGCTGTTTTTT.

The DNA for the CDR3 is TGTGCCACCCTAAAAGGGGGCACATACGAGCAGTACTTC. This gives the protein CATLKGGTYEQYF. The chain recombines TRBV6-5 with TRBJ2-7, with 7 nucleotides matching TRBD1. Germline assignment: CDR1 MNHEY and CDR2 SVGAGI. This CDR3 contains 13 residues. The junction had 10 bases not matched to a gene; V was cut back by 10 bases and J by 4 bases.

The genes are TRBV7-2 and TRBJ2-3; 8 bases fit TRBD1. The CDR3 length is 19 residues. Germline V gives CDR1 SGHTA, CDR2 FQGNSA. V shed 5 bases and J 0 bases; nucleotides not matched to a gene: 16. This chain's CDR3 is CASSRTETRRGLSTDTQYF. The CDR3 coding sequence is TGTGCCAGCAGCCGCACCGAGACACGCAGGGGGCTAAGCACAGATACGCAGTATTTT.

This clone appeared once. The rearrangement uses TRBV19 and TRBJ2-5; 11 bases are shared with TRBD1. The CDR3 runs 15 residues. V lost 5 bases and J lost 4; bases outside the gene matches: 6. Germline CDR1 and CDR2: LNHDA and SQIVND (reference sequence). The CDR3: CASSPRTGGIETQYF. The DNA for the CDR3 is TGTGCCAGTAGTCCAAGGACAGGGGGCATAGAGACCCAGTACTTC.

The chain has TRBV25-1 and TRBJ2-3; 11 nucleotides agree with TRBD2. CDR3 size: 17 residues. In germline, CDR1 is MGHDK, CDR2 SYGVNS. Trimming cost V 6 bases and J 7 bases; bases outside gene matches: 15. CDR3 coding DNA: TGTGCCAGCAGCCAGGGGTCTAGCGGGAGGAGCGGATATACGCAGTATTTT. Translating gives CASSQGSSGRSGYTQYF. Filled out from reference TRBV25-1 and TRBJ2-3, the complete variable domain reads EADIYQTPRYLVIGTGKKITLECSQTMGHDKMYWYQQDPGMELHLIHYSYGVNSTEKGDLSSESTVSRIRTEHFPLTLESARPSHTSQYLCASSQGSSGRSGYTQYFGPGTRLTVL.

The chain is built from TRBV2 and TRBJ2-1; tentatively, D is TRBD2 (6 bases). V gave up 6 bases and J gave up 9 bases, with 9 bases separating them. This CDR3 spans 11 amino acids. CDR1 is SNHLY and CDR2 is FYNNEI in the germline V gene. The CDR3 DNA follows: TGTGCCAGCAGATTAGCGGTTGAGCAGTTCTTC. Amino acids: CASRLAVEQFF.

This clone was observed a few times. The rearrangement uses TRBV10-3 and TRBJ2-4; 10 nucleotides align to TRBD1. V was clipped by 3 bases and J by 7 bases; unmatched bases: 6. Germline CDR1 is ENHRY and CDR2 is SYGVKD. The CDR3 is 15 amino acids. As DNA, the CDR3 is TGTGCCATCAGTGATTCCGGGACAGGGGCCAACATTCAGTACTTC. Translation gives CAISDSGTGANIQYF.

This rearrangement joins TRBV4-1 to TRBJ1-5; D gene unclear. Trimming pared 2 bases from V and 7 bases from J, leaving 9 bases between. The CDR3 consists of 13 residues. Germline lookup yields CDR1 MGHRA and CDR2 YSYEKL. In DNA form, the CDR3 reads TGCGCCAGCAGCCAATTCGTAAGCCAGCCCCAGCATTTT. It specifies CASSQFVSQPQHF.

The chain links TRBV4-1 to TRBJ2-7; D may be TRBD2 (6 bases). Trimming pared 1 base from V and 0 bases from J, leaving 10 bases between. In germline, CDR1 is MGHRA, CDR2 YSYEKL. The CDR3 is 15 residues long. CDR3 DNA: TGCGCCAGCAGCCAAGTCGCGGGGAGCTCCTACGAGCAGTACTTC. Its protein is CASSQVAGSSYEQYF.

The table lists this clone with a few counts. The rearrangement uses TRBV5-6 and TRBJ1-4; D might be TRBD1 (6 bases). Deletions cut 0 bases from V and 4 bases from J, with 10 bases between. Per germline, CDR1 SGHDT and CDR2 YYEEEE. This CDR3 has 15 amino acids. CDR3 DNA: TGTGCCAGCAGCTTGGATGGGGGCCTTAATGAAAAACTGTTTTTT. It codes for CASSLDGGLNEKLFF.

The sample holds one count of this clone. The V call is TRBV7-9, the J call TRBJ2-4; 7 bases align to TRBD1. The germline gives CDR1 SEHNR, CDR2 FQNEAQ (reference sequence). CDR3 length: 15 amino acids. V lost 4 bases, J lost 8 bases, and 11 bases stayed unmatched. The CDR3 is CASSSDRERPYIQYF. CDR3 bases: TGTGCCAGCAGCTCCGACAGGGAGAGGCCCTACATTCAGTACTTC. Combining the CDR3 with reference TRBV7-9 and TRBJ2-4 gives the whole variable domain DTGVSQNPRHKITKRGQNVTFRCDPISEHNRLYWYRQTLGQGPEFLTYFQNEAQLEKSRLLSDRFSAERPKGSFSTLEIQRTEQGDSAMYLCASSSDRERPYIQYFGAGTRLSVL.

This chain joins TRBV30 and TRBJ1-3; D is unresolved. The ends were cut back, 0 bases at V and 0 bases at J, with 6 bases in the middle. The CDR3 loop spans 14 amino acids. Germline V lookup: CDR1 GTSNPN, CDR2 SVGIG (reference sequence). CDR3 sequence reads: CAWSVKSSGNTIYF. CDR3 coding DNA: TGTGCCTGGAGTGTGAAGAGCTCTGGAAACACCATATATTTT.

The V call is TRBV14, the J call TRBJ2-7; D gene uncertain. Per germline, CDR1 SGHDN and CDR2 FVKESK. V was shortened by 1 base and J by 3 bases, with 7 bases between the two germline ends. The length of the CDR3 is 13 residues. CDR3 amino acids: CASSQVSGYEQYF. The CDR3 DNA is TGTGCCAGCAGCCAAGTATCAGGCTACGAGCAGTACTTC.

The genes are TRBV11-2 and TRBJ2-7, with D perhaps matching TRBD1 (5 bases). The V gene's germline CDR1 is SGHAT and CDR2 FQNNGV. V was cut by 5 bases and J by 4 bases, with 18 bases left in between. This CDR3 comprises 15 residues. CDR3 in DNA: TGTGCCAGCAGCGCTAGGACAACCCGATCTTACGAGCAGTACTTC. Protein product: CASSARTTRSYEQYF.

This rearrangement joins TRBV12-5 to TRBJ2-1; TRBD2 matches 9 bases. In germline, CDR1 is LGHNT, CDR2 FRNRAP. The CDR3 has 14 residues. With 8 bases clipped from V and 6 bases from J, the junction kept 8 bases outside the gene matches. The CDR3 nucleotides read TGTGCTAGTAGGGTAGCGGGAGAGGTCAATGAGCAGTTCTTC. Protein: CASRVAGEVNEQFF. The full variable domain, its missing parts supplied by reference TRBV12-5 and TRBJ2-1, is DARVTQTPRHKVTEMGQEVTMRCQPILGHNTVFWYRQTMMQGLELLAYFRNRAPLDDSGMPKDRFSAEMPDATLATLKIQPSEPRDSAVYFCASRVAGEVNEQFFGPGTRLTVL.

In its sample, this clone was seen a few times. The chain combines TRBV7-9 with TRBJ1-1; D is ambiguous. The CDR3 has 13 residues. The V end was cut by 0 bases, the J end by 8 bases, with 10 bases between. The germline V gene encodes CDR1 SEHNR and CDR2 FQNEAQ (reference sequence). CDR3 in amino acids: CASSLALREEAFF. The CDR3 region has the DNA TGTGCCAGCAGCTTAGCGTTGAGGGAAGAAGCTTTCTTT.

CDR3 sequence (DNA): TGTGCCAGCAGCTTAGTTGCAGCGGGAGGGTTCGGCAATGAGCAGTTCTTC. Amino acid sequence: CASSLVAAGGFGNEQFF. The chain uses TRBV7-6 and TRBJ2-1; 10 nucleotides align to TRBD2. Germline V gene lookup returns CDR1 SGHVS and CDR2 FNYEAQ. This CDR3 spans 17 amino acids. Germline trimming cut 1 base from V and 6 bases from J; bases unmatched to any gene: 9.

J is TRBJ2-7 and V is TRBV6-5, with a possible D match to TRBD2 (5 bases). CDR1 and CDR2 from the germline V gene are MNHEY and SVGAGI. V was shortened by 0 bases and J by 5 bases, with 8 bases between the two germline ends. The CDR3 contains 13 residues. The CDR3 sequence is CASSYSGVHEQYF. As DNA, the CDR3 is TGTGCCAGCAGTTACTCCGGGGTCCACGAGCAGTACTTC.

This chain links TRBV7-9 with TRBJ1-2; D call uncertain. V gave up 5 bases and J gave up 0 bases, with 10 bases separating them. Germline V CDR1 and CDR2: SEHNR, FQNEAQ (reference sequence). The CDR3 is made up of 14 amino acids. CDR3: CASSAGRANYGYTF. The CDR3 coding sequence is TGTGCCAGCAGCGCCGGGAGAGCTAACTATGGCTACACCTTC.

This chain connects TRBV19 to TRBJ2-1, with D possibly matching TRBD2 (6 bases). Germline values: CDR1 LNHDA, CDR2 SQIVND (reference sequence). V was trimmed by 9 bases and J by 1 base, leaving 7 bases between them. The CDR3 runs to 12 residues. The CDR3 spells CASGSSYNEQFF. The DNA of the CDR3 is TGTGCCAGCGGGAGTTCCTACAATGAGCAGTTCTTC.

This clone appeared once. The chain links TRBV5-6 to TRBJ2-2; the match to TRBD1 covers 8 bases. The CDR3 covers 15 residues. V shed 2 bases and J 5 bases; nucleotides not matched to a gene: 5. Germline CDR1 and CDR2: SGHDT and YYEEEE. CDR3: CASSFDRGRTGELFF. The CDR3 DNA reads as TGTGCCAGCAGCTTCGACAGGGGAAGGACCGGGGAGCTGTTTTTT.

The chain has TRBV27 and TRBJ1-3; D is possibly TRBD1 (6 bases). The germline gives CDR1 MNHEY, CDR2 SMNVEV (reference sequence). V lost 6 bases and J 0 bases, leaving 12 bases between the germline ends. The CDR3 consists of 15 residues. The CDR3 reads CASRPQGLSGNTIYF. In nucleotides, the CDR3 is TGTGCCAGCAGGCCTCAGGGGCTCTCTGGAAACACCATATATTTT.